This T cell receptor beta chain was identified during a study of T cells after yellow fever vaccination. Overall study context: Low-cell-number fractions were prepared with SMART-Seq v4 Ultra Low Input. General study findings and limits: Shared CD4/CD8 clonotypes were a small share, likely from convergent recombination. Subsequent booster samples again held most clones from primary vaccination (around 96% CD4, approximately 85% CD8).

TCRdb reprocessed the 5' RACE reads via MiXCR and lists one record per CDR3 protein. The table includes around 320,000 distinct CDR3 sequences, 3.5% to 4.5% detected once. Regarding this clonotype: Antigen specificity is unknown.

There are 15 residues in the CDR3. CDR1 and CDR2 (germline): SGHDT, YYEEEE. Trimming took off 2 bases at V and 4 bases at J, with 15 bases between the two ends. The starting material was PBMCs, obtained 15 days after the yellow fever booster vaccination. This TCR derives from a man aged 18 to 35 who received the YFV17D yellow fever vaccine. The chain uses TRBV5-6 and TRBJ1-1; perhaps TRBD1 as D (5 bases). The CDR3 DNA reads as TGTGCCAGCAGCTTTACTTTGCGGGGGGTCACTGAAGCTTTCTTT. It translates to CASSFTLRGVTEAFF.